This is a list of T cell receptor beta chains from one sample in a study of technical replicates of blood from a handful of donors. Here immunoSEQ multiplex PCR was the method, and the copy in TCRdb shows in-frame clones only, minus some. The data contain about 56,000 clones, more than 90% of them seen just once; the ten biggest clones take up around 3.2%. The material sequenced was PBMCs. These receptors were collected from a human donor in good health. Some clones in this sample may be carry-over from other donors' samples. The CDR3 runs from the conserved cysteine through the conserved F or W.

J gene: TRBJ1-5
V gene: TRBV15
CDR3 protein: CATSRDPQGSGNQPQHF

J gene: TRBJ2-4
V gene: TRBV5-1
CDR3 protein: CASSVTSVPNIQYF

J gene: TRBJ2-1
V gene: TRBV4-2
CDR3 protein: CASSLGLAGGSSSYNEQFF

J gene: TRBJ2-7
V gene: TRBV20-1
CDR3 protein: CSCSGGSGQYF

J gene: TRBJ2-5
V gene: TRBV5-1
CDR3 protein: CASSQDPAGETQYF

J gene: TRBJ1-4
V gene: TRBV4-2
CDR3 protein: CASSQRVLEEKLFF

J gene: TRBJ2-7
V gene: TRBV7-2
CDR3 protein: CASSPWDSRSYEQYF

J gene: TRBJ2-1
V gene: TRBV29-1
CDR3 protein: CSVGGNEQFF

J gene: TRBJ2-5
V gene: TRBV15
CDR3 protein: CATSRVVQETQYF

J gene: TRBJ2-1
V gene: TRBV9
CDR3 protein: CASSVEGGGYNEQFF

J gene: TRBJ1-3
V gene: TRBV5-4
CDR3 protein: CASSLRGGNTIYF

J gene: TRBJ1-5
V gene: TRBV4-3
CDR3 protein: CASSQDGTYQPQHF

J gene: TRBJ2-1
V gene: TRBV7-2
CDR3 protein: CASSRLAGGPREQFF

J gene: TRBJ2-5
V gene: TRBV18
CDR3 protein: CASSPPDRGQTQYF

J gene: TRBJ1-2
V gene: TRBV9
CDR3 protein: CASRGQVDGYTF

J gene: TRBJ2-5
V gene: TRBV4-2
CDR3 protein: CASSQGTGVQETQYF

J gene: TRBJ1-4
V gene: TRBV18
CDR3 protein: CASSRDSAEKLFF

J gene: TRBJ2-7
V gene: TRBV6-5
CDR3 protein: CASRSAYEQYF

J gene: TRBJ2-1
V gene: TRBV5-1
CDR3 protein: CASSPRQGEVYNEQFF

J gene: TRBJ2-1
V gene: TRBV9
CDR3 protein: CASSVRGYNEQFF

J gene: TRBJ2-1
V gene: TRBV5-4
CDR3 protein: CASSPGLAGFNEQFF

J gene: TRBJ2-7
V gene: TRBV9
CDR3 protein: CASSVGQGAYEQYF

J gene: TRBJ2-1
V gene: TRBV9
CDR3 protein: CASSVVPAGPVHEQFF

J gene: TRBJ1-1
V gene: TRBV7-2
CDR3 protein: CASSSHMSNTEAFF

J gene: TRBJ2-1
V gene: TRBV18
CDR3 protein: CASSPGPGGPRNEQFF

J gene: TRBJ2-1
V gene: TRBV7-2
CDR3 protein: CASSLDPGLPFF

J gene: TRBJ2-3
V gene: TRBV4-3
CDR3 protein: CASSTAGKLDTQYF

J gene: TRBJ2-3
V gene: TRBV7-9
CDR3 protein: CASLSGALPDTQYF

J gene: TRBJ2-6
V gene: TRBV2
CDR3 protein: CASSGWDRDSGANVLTF

J gene: TRBJ1-1
V gene: TRBV9
CDR3 protein: CASSAGRGTEAFF

J gene: TRBJ1-2
V gene: TRBV7-2
CDR3 protein: CAIPPPETGSNYGYTF

J gene: TRBJ2-7
V gene: TRBV30
CDR3 protein: CAWSVQGTYEQYF

J gene: TRBJ1-2
V gene: TRBV5-8
CDR3 protein: CASRWTGMSYGYTF

J gene: TRBJ2-7
V gene: TRBV7-8
CDR3 protein: CASSLLSYSPGFEQYF

J gene: TRBJ1-6
V gene: TRBV7-2
CDR3 protein: CASSLALGGYNSPLHF

J gene: TRBJ2-3
V gene: TRBV5-4
CDR3 protein: CASSLTNPGDTQYF

J gene: TRBJ1-1
V gene: TRBV7-2
CDR3 protein: CASSQYRGLEAFF

J gene: TRBJ1-2
V gene: TRBV5-4
CDR3 protein: CASSPFGGYGYTF

J gene: TRBJ1-5
V gene: TRBV27
CDR3 protein: CASSASGTGGGQPQHF

J gene: TRBJ2-1
V gene: TRBV7-6
CDR3 protein: CASSLYSGGPSSYNEQFF

J gene: TRBJ2-1
V gene: TRBV11-2
CDR3 protein: CASSPRGGGAGDEQFF

J gene: TRBJ1-6
V gene: TRBV29-1
CDR3 protein: CSAGEALNSPLHF

J gene: TRBJ2-1
V gene: TRBV11-3
CDR3 protein: CASSLPTRTGENEQFF

J gene: TRBJ1-1
V gene: TRBV5-5
CDR3 protein: CASSSSTGQGAEAFF

J gene: TRBJ1-2
V gene: TRBV7-8
CDR3 protein: CASTPEGRDFGYTF

J gene: TRBJ2-1
V gene: TRBV19
CDR3 protein: CASSIASGSYNEQFF

J gene: TRBJ2-1
V gene: TRBV19
CDR3 protein: CASSPPRGHRYNEQFF

J gene: TRBJ2-3
V gene: TRBV10-3
CDR3 protein: CAITPRPNTDTQYF

J gene: TRBJ1-5
V gene: TRBV7-9
CDR3 protein: CASSELTGLSNQPQHF

J gene: TRBJ2-6
V gene: TRBV5-1
CDR3 protein: CASSPTGTTKSGANVLTF

J gene: TRBJ2-3
V gene: TRBV18
CDR3 protein: CASSPKLAVGTDTQYF

J gene: TRBJ2-7
V gene: TRBV7-9
CDR3 protein: CASSLGGAGTDEQYF

J gene: TRBJ1-6
V gene: TRBV2
CDR3 protein: CASRQGSDSPLHF

J gene: TRBJ1-3
V gene: TRBV6-5
CDR3 protein: CASSYSTGYLGNTIYF

J gene: TRBJ1-6
V gene: TRBV6-8
CDR3 protein: CASSYPPTGPSNSPLHF

J gene: TRBJ2-3
V gene: TRBV7-2
CDR3 protein: CASSFSGLAGGRNTQYF

J gene: TRBJ2-7
V gene: TRBV30
CDR3 protein: CAWIRGIQTYEQYF

J gene: TRBJ2-1
V gene: TRBV4-3
CDR3 protein: CASSQENSRSGGRLNEQFF

J gene: TRBJ1-4
V gene: TRBV21-1
CDR3 protein: CASSNPGGGEKLFF

J gene: TRBJ2-1
V gene: TRBV5-4
CDR3 protein: CASSLVLSSSEQFF